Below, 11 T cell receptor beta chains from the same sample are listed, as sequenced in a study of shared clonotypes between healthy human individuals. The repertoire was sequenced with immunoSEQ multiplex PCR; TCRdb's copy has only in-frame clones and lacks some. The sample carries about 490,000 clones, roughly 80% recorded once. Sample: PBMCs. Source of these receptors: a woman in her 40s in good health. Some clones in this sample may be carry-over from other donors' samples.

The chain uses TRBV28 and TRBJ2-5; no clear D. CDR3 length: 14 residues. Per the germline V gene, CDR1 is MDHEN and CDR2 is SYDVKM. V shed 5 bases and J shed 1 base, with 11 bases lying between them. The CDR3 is CASSPSSIQETQYF. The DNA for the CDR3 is TGTGCCAGCAGTCCGTCGAGCATCCAAGAGACCCAGTACTTC.

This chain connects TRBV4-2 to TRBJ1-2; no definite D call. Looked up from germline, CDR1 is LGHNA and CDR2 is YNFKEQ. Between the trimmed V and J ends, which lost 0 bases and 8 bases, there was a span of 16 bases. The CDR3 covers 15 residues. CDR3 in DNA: TGTGCCAGCAGCCAAGAAGGAACCGCTCGTGGGGGCTACACCTTC. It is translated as CASSQEGTARGGYTF.

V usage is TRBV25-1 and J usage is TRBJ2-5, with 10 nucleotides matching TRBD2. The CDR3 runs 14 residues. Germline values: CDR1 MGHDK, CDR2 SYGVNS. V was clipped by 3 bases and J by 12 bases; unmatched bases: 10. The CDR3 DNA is TGTGCCAGCAGTGACCGACTAGCGGGCGAGGTAAAGTACTTC. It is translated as CASSDRLAGEVKYF.

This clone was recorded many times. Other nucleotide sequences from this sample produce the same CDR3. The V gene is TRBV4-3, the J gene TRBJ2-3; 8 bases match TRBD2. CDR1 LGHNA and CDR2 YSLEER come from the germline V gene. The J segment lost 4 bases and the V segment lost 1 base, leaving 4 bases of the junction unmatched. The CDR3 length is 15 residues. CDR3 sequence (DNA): TGCGCCAGCAGCCAAGCGGGAGGGCCGGCAGATACGCAGTATTTT. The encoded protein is CASSQAGGPADTQYF.

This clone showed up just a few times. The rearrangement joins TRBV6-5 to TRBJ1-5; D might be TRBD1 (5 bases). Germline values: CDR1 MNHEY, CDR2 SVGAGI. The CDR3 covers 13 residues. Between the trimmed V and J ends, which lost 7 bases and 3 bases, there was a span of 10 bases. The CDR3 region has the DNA TGTGCCAGCAACACAGGTTTCAATCAGCCCCAGCATTTT. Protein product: CASNTGFNQPQHF.

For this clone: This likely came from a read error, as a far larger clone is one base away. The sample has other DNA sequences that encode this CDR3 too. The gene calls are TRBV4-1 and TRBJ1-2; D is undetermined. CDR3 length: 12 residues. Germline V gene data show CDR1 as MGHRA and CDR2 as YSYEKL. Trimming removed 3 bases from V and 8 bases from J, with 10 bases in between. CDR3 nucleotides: TGCGCCAGCAGCCAGGCGGGCTACGGCTACACCTTC. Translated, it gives CASSQAGYGYTF.

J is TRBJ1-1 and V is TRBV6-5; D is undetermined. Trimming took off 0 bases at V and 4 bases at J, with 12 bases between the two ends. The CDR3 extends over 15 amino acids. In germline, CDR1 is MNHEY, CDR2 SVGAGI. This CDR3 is CASSYSRPAPTEAFF. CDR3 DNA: TGTGCCAGCAGTTACTCTCGCCCGGCTCCCACTGAAGCTTTCTTT.

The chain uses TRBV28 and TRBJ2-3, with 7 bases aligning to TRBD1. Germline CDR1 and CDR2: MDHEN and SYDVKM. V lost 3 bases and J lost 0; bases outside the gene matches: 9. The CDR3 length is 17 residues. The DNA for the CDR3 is TGTGCCAGCAGTTTCCTCACGGGGACAGCTAGCACAGATACGCAGTATTTT. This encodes CASSFLTGTASTDTQYF.

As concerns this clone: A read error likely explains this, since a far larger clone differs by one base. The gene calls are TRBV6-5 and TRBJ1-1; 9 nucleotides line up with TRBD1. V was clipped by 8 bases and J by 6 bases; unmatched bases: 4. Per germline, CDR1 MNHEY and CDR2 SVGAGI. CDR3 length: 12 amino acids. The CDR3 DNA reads TGTGCCAGCCGACAGGGGGGCGCTGAAGCTTTCTTT. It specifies CASRQGGAEAFF.

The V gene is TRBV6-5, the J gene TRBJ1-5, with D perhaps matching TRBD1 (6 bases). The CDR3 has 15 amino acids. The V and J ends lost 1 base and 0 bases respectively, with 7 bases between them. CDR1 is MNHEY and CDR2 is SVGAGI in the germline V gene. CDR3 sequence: CASSYYRVSNQPQHF. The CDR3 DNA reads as TGTGCCAGCAGTTACTACAGGGTTAGCAATCAGCCCCAGCATTTT.

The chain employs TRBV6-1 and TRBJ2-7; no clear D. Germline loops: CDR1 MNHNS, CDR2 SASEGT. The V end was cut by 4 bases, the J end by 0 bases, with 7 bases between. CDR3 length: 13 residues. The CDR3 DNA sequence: TGTGCCAGCAGTGGGATCCACTCCTACGAGCAGTACTTC. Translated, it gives CASSGIHSYEQYF.